The 22 T cell receptor beta chains given below trace back to one sample, sequenced in a study of blood T cells in healthy people across ages (dated by TCRdb to about 2015). Libraries were constructed by 5' RACE. TCRdb lists the instrument as Illumina HiSeq 2500. A second about 7 to 11 cycle PCR used a sample-barcoded 5' primer and a J-beta primer mix. Using fastp at Q25 and MiXCR, TCRdb reprocessed the public reads and kept productive beta chains. CDR3 protein sequences are deduplicated, and each keeps its most common genes and DNA. The sample includes hundreds of thousands of distinct CDR3 sequences, with around 48% observed a single time. The biggest ten clones account for around 32% of the sample. The sample consisted of blood. The receptors here all came from a woman in her sixties or seventies in good health.

The gene calls are TRBV5-1 and TRBJ2-1; 8 bases match TRBD2. The better agreement between TRBJ2-7 and the DNA end casts doubt on the J call. The V gene's germline CDR1 is SGHRS and CDR2 YFSETQ. The length of the CDR3 is 15 residues. CDR3 DNA: TGCGCCAGCAGCAACGGGACTAGATCTCACAATGAGCAGTACTTC. This gives the protein CASSNGTRSHNEQYF.

The J gene is TRBJ1-1, the V gene TRBV7-2; 8 bases are shared with TRBD1. Germline CDR1 SGHTA, CDR2 FQGNSA. V was pared by 10 bases and J by 4 bases, with 11 bases of the junction left unmatched. The CDR3 is 14 residues long. The CDR3 DNA sequence: TGTGCCACTAACTCTCAAGGGACAGGCACTGAAGCTTTCTTT. It is translated as CATNSQGTGTEAFF.

This clonotype occurred a few times. The chain couples TRBV2 to TRBJ1-1, with no clear D. Germline V gene data show CDR1 as SNHLY and CDR2 as FYNNEI. Trimming took off 6 bases at V and 6 bases at J, with 20 bases between the two ends. This CDR3 region has 15 residues. In DNA form, the CDR3 reads TGTGCCAGCAGATCCCAAAACGGAAGTAACGCTGAAGCTTTCTTT. It is translated as CASRSQNGSNAEAFF.

This clonotype has more than one count but fewer than ten. The CDR3 protein is CASRYGGRDEQYF. CDR3 bases: TGTGCCAGCAGGTACGGGGGCCGAGACGAGCAGTACTTC. This rearrangement joins TRBV27 to TRBJ2-7; D may match TRBD1 or TRBD2 (6 bases each). CDR1 MNHEY and CDR2 SMNVEV come from the germline V gene (reference sequence). The CDR3 consists of 13 residues. Trimming removed 6 bases from V and 5 bases from J, with 14 bases in between.

This clonotype was seen more than once but under ten times. The gene calls are TRBV5-1 and TRBJ1-2; 11 bases agree with TRBD1. CDR3 length: 15 amino acids. CDR1 is SGHRS and CDR2 is YFSETQ in the germline V gene. J was trimmed by 3 bases and V by 5 bases; bases with no gene match: 6. The CDR3 is CASRLPGQGDYGYTF. CDR3 coding DNA: TGCGCCAGCAGACTCCCGGGACAGGGGGACTATGGCTACACCTTC.

The V gene is TRBV20-1, the J gene TRBJ1-6; D may be TRBD1 (6 bases). The germline V gene has CDR1 DFQATT and CDR2 SNEGSKA (reference sequence). CDR3 size: 12 residues. Trimming took 7 bases from V and 8 from J, leaving 12 bases between them. For the CDR3, the DNA is TGCAGTGACAAGGGGGGGGATTCACCCCTCCACTTT. Protein: CSDKGGDSPLHF.

The gene calls are TRBV20-1 and TRBJ1-4, with D perhaps TRBD1 (5 bases). CDR3 length: 12 amino acids. Trimming shortened V by 5 bases and J by 5 bases, and 9 bases separated the two germline ends. Per germline, CDR1 DFQATT and CDR2 SNEGSKA (reference sequence). CDR3: CSADGGNEKLFF. In DNA form, the CDR3 reads TGCAGTGCTGACGGGGGAAATGAAAAACTGTTTTTT.

Worth noting for this clonotype: The junction shows a germline mismatch at one end, possibly a read error. V and J are TRBV5-1 and TRBJ2-3; D might be TRBD2 (6 bases). Germline V CDR1 and CDR2: SGHRS, YFSETQ. The CDR3 has 14 amino acids. CDR3 region: CASSLDYSTDAQYF. The CDR3 nucleotides read TGCGCCAGCAGCCTGGACTACAGCACAGATGCGCAGTATTTT.

This clonotype was seen repeatedly, ten times or more. The chain uses TRBV29-1 and TRBJ2-3; TRBD2 aligns across 8 bases. The CDR3 length is 15 residues. Trimming at V came to 4 bases and at J to 4 bases, leaving 10 bases not matched to a gene. Germline CDR1 SQVTM, CDR2 ANQGSEA. The CDR3 region has the DNA TGCAGCGTTGTGGGCCGGGAGGGCCCTTCAGATACGCAGTATTTT. This codes for CSVVGREGPSDTQYF.

As concerns this clonotype: Since a much larger clone is just one base distant, this may be a read error. The CDR3 protein is CASSGECEQYF. Written as DNA, the CDR3 is TGTGCCAGCAGTGGGGAGTGCGAGCAGTACTTC. The chain is built from TRBV2 and TRBJ2-7, with a weak D call TRBD2 (5 bases). Trimming cost V 4 bases and J 6 bases, with 7 bases left between them. The CDR3 spans 11 residues. Germline-derived CDR1 and CDR2 are SNHLY and FYNNEI.

The CDR3 sequence: CASSQDGNGQYF. The CDR3 nucleotides are TGTGCCAGCAGCCAAGACGGGAACGGGCAGTACTTC. The rearrangement joins TRBV4-2 to TRBJ2-4; possibly TRBD2 for D (5 bases). Trimming stripped 0 bases from V and 13 bases from J, with 10 bases between. CDR1 LGHNA and CDR2 YNFKEQ come from the germline V gene. This CDR3 contains 12 residues.

The chain uses TRBV6-2 or TRBV6-3 and TRBJ2-7; perhaps D is TRBD1 or TRBD2 (6 bases each). CDR1 and CDR2 from the germline V gene are MNHEY and SVGEGT. V lost 7 bases and J lost 0, with 10 bases in between. This CDR3 comprises 13 residues. CDR3 coding DNA: TGTGCCAGCATAGGGGGGAACTCCTACGAGCAGTACTTC. As protein: CASIGGNSYEQYF.

The chain couples TRBV5-1 to TRBJ2-1; 10 bases match TRBD2. V lost 2 bases and J lost 4; bases outside the gene matches: 3. The germline V gene encodes CDR1 SGHRS and CDR2 YFSETQ. The CDR3 contains 15 residues. In nucleotides, the CDR3 is TGCGCCAGCAGCTTTCTAGCGGGAGAGTACAATGAGCAGTTCTTC. This encodes CASSFLAGEYNEQFF.

The chain combines TRBV28 with TRBJ2-3; 12 bases fit TRBD2. V gave up 3 bases and J gave up 2 bases; unmatched junction bases: 9. Germline assignment: CDR1 MDHEN and CDR2 SYDVKM. The CDR3 has 18 amino acids. CDR3 sequence (DNA): TGTGCCAGCAGTTTGGGGGTAGGACTAGCGGGGATCACAGATACGCAGTATTTT. This translates into CASSLGVGLAGITDTQYF.

This clonotype has a handful of counts. This rearrangement joins TRBV7-2 to TRBJ1-2; D is undetermined. This CDR3 has 13 residues. V gave up 1 base and J gave up 7 bases, with 10 bases separating them. In germline, CDR1 is SGHTA, CDR2 FQGNSA. CDR3: CASSLVVSAGYTF. The DNA of the CDR3 is TGTGCCAGCAGCTTAGTCGTTAGCGCTGGCTACACCTTC.

The gene calls are TRBV20-1 and TRBJ1-4; 8 bases match TRBD1. The CDR3 contains 14 residues. The V gene end was trimmed by 0 bases and the J gene end by 7 bases; junction bases not matched to a gene: 4. Germline V CDR1 and CDR2: DFQATT, SNEGSKA (reference sequence). CDR3 in amino acids: CSARDSGGSEKLFF. DNA for the CDR3: TGCAGTGCTAGAGATTCAGGGGGCTCTGAAAAACTGTTTTTT.

V gene TRBV4-1 combines with J gene TRBJ2-2; D tentatively reads TRBD1 or TRBD2 (5 bases each). V was pared by 4 bases and J by 4 bases, with 16 bases between. Germline-derived CDR1 and CDR2 are MGHRA and YSYEKL. CDR3 length equals 16 residues. This chain's CDR3 is CASSRLSGTSTGELFF. As DNA, the CDR3 is TGCGCCAGCAGCCGATTATCCGGGACCAGCACCGGGGAGCTGTTTTTT.

The CDR3 spells CSVPTDSFPYNEQFF. CDR3 nucleotides: TGCAGCGTCCCAACGGACTCTTTCCCTTACAATGAGCAGTTCTTC. The chain joins TRBV29-1 to TRBJ2-1, with D possibly matching TRBD2 (5 bases). The CDR3 is made up of 15 amino acids. The germline V gene encodes CDR1 SQVTM and CDR2 ANQGSEA. V gave up 6 bases and J gave up 4 bases, with 19 bases separating them.

This chain connects TRBV6-1 to TRBJ1-1, with D unresolved. Germline CDR1 is MNHNS and CDR2 is SASEGT. Trimming stripped 7 bases from V and 5 bases from J, with 14 bases between. The CDR3 contains 13 residues. The CDR3 loop is CASNPSLRTEAFF. The CDR3 coding sequence is TGTGCCAGCAACCCGAGCCTTCGGACTGAAGCTTTCTTT.

The CDR3 sequence: CASSERGPNYGYTF. CDR3 nucleotide sequence: TGTGCCAGCAGTGAGAGGGGACCTAACTATGGCTACACCTTC. V usage is TRBV25-1 and J usage is TRBJ1-2; maybe TRBD1 (5 bases). CDR3 length: 14 amino acids. CDR1 MGHDK and CDR2 SYGVNS come from the germline V gene. The V end lost 3 bases, the J end lost 0 bases, and 8 bases lay between the germline ends.

This chain uses TRBV20-1 with TRBJ1-4; 7 nucleotides match TRBD1. Germline assignment: CDR1 DFQATT and CDR2 SNEGSKA (reference sequence). The CDR3 has 16 residues. With 3 bases clipped from V and 1 base from J, the junction kept 8 bases outside the gene matches. CDR3 in DNA: TGCAGTGCTAGTAAACAGGGGTTTCGAACTAATGAAAAACTGTTTTTT. The encoded protein is CSASKQGFRTNEKLFF.

The table lists this clonotype with a few counts. The chain carries TRBV20-1 and TRBJ1-4; the match to TRBD1 covers 9 bases. The V gene's germline CDR1 is DFQATT and CDR2 SNEGSKA (reference sequence). The CDR3 consists of 15 residues. The junction had 3 bases not matched to a gene; V was cut back by 1 base and J by 3 bases. The CDR3 sequence is CSARAWDRANEKLFF. CDR3 coding DNA: TGCAGTGCTAGAGCTTGGGACAGGGCTAATGAAAAACTGTTTTTT.